This is a list of T cell receptor beta chains from one sample in a study of technical replicates of blood from several donors. Data came from immunoSEQ multiplex PCR; TCRdb stores just in-frame clones and leaves some out. The repertoire holds around 63,000 clones, with nearly 95% as singletons. Sequencing was done on a sample of PBMCs. Every receptor here comes from a human donor in good health. Some clones in this sample may be carry-over from other donors' samples. Each CDR3 is given with its conserved first and last residue. D genes are given only for firm matches. Expanded clones get a size class; other rows say once, few or many, or leave the size out.

j_call | v_call | d_call | clone_size | cdr3_nt | cdr3_aa
TRBJ2-5 | TRBV5-1 | - | - | TGCGCCAGCAGCCTTGCGCCGGGCCAAGAGACCCAGTACTTC | CASSLAPGQETQYF
TRBJ2-1 | TRBV7-3 | TRBD1 | - | TGTGCCAGCAGCTCGCAGGGACAGGGGGATTTGTTCTTC | CASSSQGQGDLFF
TRBJ2-5 | TRBV2 | - | - | TGTGCCAGCAGTGAAGGGATAGCGTTTAGACAAGAGACCCAGTACTTC | CASSEGIAFRQETQYF
TRBJ1-6 | TRBV25-1 | - | - | TGTGCCAGCAGGGCCTTGTGGTCACCCCTCCACTTT | CASRALWSPLHF
TRBJ1-1 | TRBV5-1 | TRBD1 | - | TGCGCCAGCAGCTCTGGGGGGACAGCGAACACTGAAGCTTTCTTT | CASSSGGTANTEAFF
TRBJ2-3 | TRBV4-3 | - | - | TGCGCCAGCAGCCAAGAAGGTCTGGGGAGGACAGATACGCAGTATTTT | CASSQEGLGRTDTQYF
TRBJ2-4 | TRBV19 | TRBD2 | - | TGTGCCAGTAGTATCCAACCCTCGCTAGCGGATCTAGCCAAAAACATTCAGTACTTC | CASSIQPSLADLAKNIQYF
TRBJ1-6 | TRBV19 | TRBD1 | - | TGTGCCACTAGCCGGGACAGGAATTCACCCCTCCACTTT | CATSRDRNSPLHF
TRBJ2-3 | TRBV4-2 | - | - | TGTGCCAGCAGTGCCTTGGGGGGGGCGACAGATACGCAGTATTTT | CASSALGGATDTQYF
TRBJ2-7 | TRBV10-3 | TRBD2 | - | TGTGCCATCAGGCCCGGACTAGCGGGAGTAGGAGAGCAGTACTTC | CAIRPGLAGVGEQYF
TRBJ2-7 | TRBV28 | - | - | TGTGCCAGCACCCTAAGAGGCTACGAGCAGTACTTC | CASTLRGYEQYF
TRBJ1-2 | TRBV6-6 | - | - | TGTGCCAGCAGTCCTGACGGGGACTATGGCTACACCTTC | CASSPDGDYGYTF
TRBJ1-2 | TRBV7-2 | - | - | TGTGCCAGCAGCTTATTCGTCCAGGGTCGATATGGCTACACCTTC | CASSLFVQGRYGYTF
TRBJ2-5 | TRBV27 | TRBD2 | - | TGTGCCAGCAGGCGGACTAGCGGGGGTCACCAAGAGACCCAGTACTTC | CASRRTSGGHQETQYF
TRBJ2-1 | TRBV6-6 | TRBD2 | once | TGTGCCACGCGGGGAGCGGGAGGTAAAGGTGAGCAGTTCTTC | CATRGAGGKGEQFF
TRBJ1-1 | TRBV6-1 | - | - | TGTGCCAGCATAACTGCTATGAACACTGAAGCTTTCTTT | CASITAMNTEAFF
TRBJ2-1 | TRBV4-3 | TRBD2 | - | TGCGCCAGCAGCCAAGACTGGGAGGGGCGGTACAATGAGCAGTTCTTC | CASSQDWEGRYNEQFF
TRBJ2-7 | TRBV29-1 | TRBD1 | - | TGCAGCGTCACCACTGACTGGGTCCAGGGGGCCTACGAGCAGTACTTC | CSVTTDWVQGAYEQYF
TRBJ2-2 | TRBV13 | TRBD2 | - | TGTGCCAGCAGCTCCGGGACTAGCGGGCCTTGGGGCACCGGGGAGCTGTTTTTT | CASSSGTSGPWGTGELFF
TRBJ2-1 | TRBV9 | TRBD2 | - | TGTGCCAGCAGCCCGATAGCGGGAATGCTTAGCTCCTACAATGAGCAGTTCTTC | CASSPIAGMLSSYNEQFF
TRBJ2-7 | TRBV6-5 | TRBD2 | - | TGTGCCAGCAGTTACTCAAGCGGGAGGGCCTACGAGCAGTACTTC | CASSYSSGRAYEQYF
TRBJ2-3 | TRBV9 | - | - | TGTGCCAGCAGCCCCCGACAGGACCACGCAGATACGCAGTATTTT | CASSPRQDHADTQYF
TRBJ2-1 | TRBV29-1 | TRBD2 | - | TGCAGCTTTACCTTTGTCGTACTGACTAGCGGGAATCGGGCTGAGCAGTTCTTC | CSFTFVVLTSGNRAEQFF
TRBJ2-3 | TRBV11-3 | - | - | TGTGCCAGCTCTCGGGCAGGGGCAGATACGCAGTATTTT | CASSRAGADTQYF